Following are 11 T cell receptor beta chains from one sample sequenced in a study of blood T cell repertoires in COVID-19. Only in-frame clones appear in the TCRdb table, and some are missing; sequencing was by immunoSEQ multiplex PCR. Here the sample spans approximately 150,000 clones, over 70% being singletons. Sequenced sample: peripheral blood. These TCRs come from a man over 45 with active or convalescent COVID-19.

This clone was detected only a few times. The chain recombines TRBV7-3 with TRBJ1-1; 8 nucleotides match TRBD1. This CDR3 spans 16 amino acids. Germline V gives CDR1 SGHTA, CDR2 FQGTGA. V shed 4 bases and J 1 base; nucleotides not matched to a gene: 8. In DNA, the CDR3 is TGTGCCAGCAGCTCAGGAAATGGACAGGGGAACACTGAAGCTTTCTTT. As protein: CASSSGNGQGNTEAFF. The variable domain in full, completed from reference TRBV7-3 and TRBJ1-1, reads GAGVSQTPSNKVTEKGKYVELRCDPISGHTALYWYRQSLGQGPEFLIYFQGTGAADDSGLPNDRFFAVRPEGSVSTLKIQRTERGDSAVYLCASSSGNGQGNTEAFFGQGTRLTVV.

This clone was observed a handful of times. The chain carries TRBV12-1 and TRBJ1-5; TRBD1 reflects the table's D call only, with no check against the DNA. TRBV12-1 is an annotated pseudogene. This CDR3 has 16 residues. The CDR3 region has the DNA TGTGCCAGCAGCTTACTTACAGGGAGTAGGAATCAGCCCCAGCATTTT. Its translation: CASSLLTGSRNQPQHF.

The CDR3 DNA follows: TGTGCCACCAGCAGAGATCGGGTTACGGTGCTTGGGTCTGGGGAGCTGTTTTTT. Translated, it gives CATSRDRVTVLGSGELFF. The gene calls are TRBV15 and TRBJ2-2, with D hard to call. Per the germline V gene, CDR1 is LNHNV and CDR2 is YYDKDF (reference sequence). V was trimmed by 0 bases and J by 8 bases, leaving 22 bases between them. The CDR3 is made up of 18 amino acids. The full variable domain, rest sourced from reference TRBV15 and TRBJ2-2, is DAMVIQNPRYQVTQFGKPVTLSCSQTLNHNVMYWYQQKSSQAPKLLFHYYDKDFNNEADTPDNFQSRRPNTSFCFLDIRSPGLGDTAMYLCATSRDRVTVLGSGELFFGEGSRLTVL.

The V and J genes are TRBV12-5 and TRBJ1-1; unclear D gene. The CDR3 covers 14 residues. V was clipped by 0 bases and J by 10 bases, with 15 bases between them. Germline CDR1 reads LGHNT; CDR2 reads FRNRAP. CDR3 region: CASGLVGPPPRAFF. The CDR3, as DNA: TGTGCTAGTGGTTTGGTCGGCCCACCTCCTAGAGCTTTCTTT.

CDR3 amino acids: CASSHSDRGLGNTEAFF. For the CDR3, the DNA is TGCGCCAGCAGCCACAGTGACAGGGGTTTGGGGAACACTGAAGCTTTCTTT. This chain uses TRBV4-1 with TRBJ1-1; 8 bases line up with TRBD1. Germline V gene lookup returns CDR1 MGHRA and CDR2 YSYEKL. V lost 3 bases, J lost 1 base, and 10 bases stayed unmatched. The CDR3 runs to 17 residues.

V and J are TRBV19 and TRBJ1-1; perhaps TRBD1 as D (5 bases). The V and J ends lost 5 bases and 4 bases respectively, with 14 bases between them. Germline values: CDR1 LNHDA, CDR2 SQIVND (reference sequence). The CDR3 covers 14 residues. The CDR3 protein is CASSPLGGSTEAFF. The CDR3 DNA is TGTGCCAGTAGTCCCTTGGGGGGATCCACTGAAGCTTTCTTT.

The CDR3: CASSPLWDRGRQETQYF. The CDR3, as DNA: TGTGCCAGCTCACCTCTCTGGGACAGGGGGCGGCAAGAGACCCAGTACTTC. V usage is TRBV18 and J usage is TRBJ2-5; TRBD1 matches 12 bases. Germline trimming cut 3 bases from V and 2 bases from J; bases unmatched to any gene: 7. CDR1 and CDR2 (germline): KGHSH, LQKENI. The CDR3 runs 17 residues. The whole variable domain, filled in from reference TRBV18 and TRBJ2-5, reads NAGVMQNPRHLVRRRGQEARLRCSPMKGHSHVYWYRQLPEEGLKFMVYLQKENIIDESGMPKERFSAEFPKEGPSILRIQQVVRGDSAAYFCASSPLWDRGRQETQYFGPGTRLLVL.

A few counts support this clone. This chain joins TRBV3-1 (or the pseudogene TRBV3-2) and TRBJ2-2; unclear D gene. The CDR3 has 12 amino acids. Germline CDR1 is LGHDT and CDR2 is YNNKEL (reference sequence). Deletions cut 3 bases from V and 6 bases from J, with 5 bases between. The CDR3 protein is CASSQGAGELFF. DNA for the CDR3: TGTGCCAGCAGCCAGGGCGCCGGGGAGCTGTTTTTT.

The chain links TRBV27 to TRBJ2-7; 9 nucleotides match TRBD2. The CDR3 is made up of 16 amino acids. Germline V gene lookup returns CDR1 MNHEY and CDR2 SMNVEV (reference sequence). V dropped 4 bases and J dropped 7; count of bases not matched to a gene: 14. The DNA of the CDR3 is TGTGCCAGCAGTTCTGCGGGGGGGTCCCCCCCGGGGGAGCAGTACTTC. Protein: CASSSAGGSPPGEQYF.

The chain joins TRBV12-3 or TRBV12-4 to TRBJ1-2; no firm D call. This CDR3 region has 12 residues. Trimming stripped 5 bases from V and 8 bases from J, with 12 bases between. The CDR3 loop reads CASSGFQRGYTF. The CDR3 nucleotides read TGTGCCAGCAGTGGCTTTCAACGAGGCTACACCTTC.

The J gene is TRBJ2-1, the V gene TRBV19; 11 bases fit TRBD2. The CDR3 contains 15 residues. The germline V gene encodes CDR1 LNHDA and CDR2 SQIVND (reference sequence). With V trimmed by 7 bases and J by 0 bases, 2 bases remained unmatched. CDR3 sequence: CASMGTSGSYNEQFF. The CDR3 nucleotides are TGTGCCAGTATGGGGACTAGCGGCTCCTACAATGAGCAGTTCTTC.